This record concerns one T cell receptor (beta chain) sequence. Its cognate antigen has yet to be identified. Base qualities were left out, and no much larger clone turns up one base away. Enrolling through a virtual design, the prospective study's participants ranged in age from roughly 18 to 89 years and lived across about two dozen United States geographic areas. In the prospective study, cohorts were assigned on the basis of participant-reported clinical history obtained from a screening survey and a study questionnaire. For ImmuneRACE Cohort 3, a participant was defined as recovered based on two consecutive negative NP/OP PCR tests, clearance by a healthcare professional, or resolution of symptoms. In the prospective study, whole blood, serum and a nasopharyngeal or oropharyngeal swab were collected from each participant by mobile phlebotomists. Participants in the prospective study had the option to provide additional blood draws and questionnaires over a roughly 2-month period. Before DNA extraction, blood samples from the prospective study were shipped at room temperature or frozen.

This record belongs to a study of blood T cell repertoires in COVID-19 (TCRdb year 2020). Regarding the study in general: Samples covering the acute and convalescent phases of COVID-19 were provided by collaborators in the United States, Italy and Spain. Sample metadata almost always included a de-identified subject ID, COVID-19 status, age in years and sex. Deeply sampled blood TCRbeta repertoires from subjects exposed to, actively infected with, or recovered from COVID-19 were included in the dataset. The prospective study material was composed of cDNA or gDNA derived from T cells, B-cell-depleted T cells, or PBMCs. The repertoires were made available in a free public database intended to serve as a resource for research on the immune response to SARS-CoV-2. The samples were drawn from two sources: the first 160 participants of the ongoing ImmuneRACE study, and fewer than 1,500 subjects contributed by 6 global collaborators. Where HLA class I and class II types were available, the types were taken from metadata supplied by the sample provider, not from assay-based typing. Study-wide findings and limitations: Clinical and demographic metadata were provided uncurated, with the amount varying by source and participant.

V loses 5 bases at its end and J loses 6 bases; junction bases beyond the gene matches: 2. CDR1 and CDR2, looked up from the germline V gene, are SGHAT and FQNNGV. The CDR3 holds 13 amino acids from the cysteine to the phenylalanine. Only the CDR3 region is kept as DNA, spanning 39 bases read in frame from base 1. TCRbeta CDR3 regions were amplified from genomic DNA using the immunoSEQ Assay, a bias-controlled multiplex PCR. The original pipeline was this. Nucleated cell counts per sample were estimated from amplification of reference gene primers within the assay. To quantify the absolute abundance of each unique TCRbeta CDR3 rearrangement, sequence reads were collapsed and filtered. For each sample, productive Simpson clonality was calculated by taking the square root of Simpson's diversity index across productive rearrangements. Sourced from immuneACCESS, this table was stored by TCRdb with only in-frame sequences that have V and J called. A share of the clones is absent; for the studies checked, an unresolved V gene accounts for under half, and the remainder has no known explanation. V and J calls and clone size are as listed in that table; D and trimming were resolved from the DNA. In this sample the table shows about 480,000 clones, roughly nine tenths of which occur a single time. The ten largest clones capture around 7.9% of the sample.

The sequence joins TRBV11-2 to TRBJ2-1; the central 9 bases match TRBD1. The sequence derives from a woman aged 60-75 years who had recovered from COVID-19. Sequences were obtained from PBMCs or T cells enriched from blood (not recorded which). This receptor carries the CDR3 CASSPTGGNEQFF. The sequenced DNA is TGTGCCAGCAGCCCGACAGGGGGCAATGAGCAGTTCTTC.